The entry that follows covers one T cell receptor (beta chain) sequence. This record belongs to a study of T cell changes during pregnancy in multiple sclerosis. The CDR3 runs 16 residues. The V segment lost 3 bases and the J segment 5 bases; nucleotides outside the gene matches: 12. Germline V gives CDR1 MNHNS, CDR2 SASEGT. The repertoire was sequenced with immunoSEQ multiplex PCR; TCRdb's copy has only in-frame clones and lacks some. The sample lists tens of thousands of clones, 80% to 95% occurring once. The chain recombines TRBV6-1 with TRBJ2-5, with 7 bases fitting TRBD2. The sequencing used CD4+ T cells from peripheral blood mononuclear cells, collected in the second trimester of pregnancy. This clonotype originated in a female donor with multiple sclerosis, enrolled in a pregnancy study. The CDR3 reads CASSDDFAGVAETQYF. In DNA, the CDR3 is TGTGCCAGCAGTGACGACTTTGCGGGAGTGGCGGAGACCCAGTACTTC.